This T cell receptor beta chain was captured by sequencing in a study of OX40 agonist ivuxolimab in advanced cancers. Study-wide results and limits: Some nonresponders likewise displayed low normalized T-cell clonal expansion. On average, CD8+ T cells had more expanded clones than CD4+. At doses 0.1 to 3.0 mg/kg, CD4+ and CD8+ clones expanded. The 0.1-3.0 mg/kg partial responders had among the lowest clonal expansion.

Method: immunoSEQ multiplex PCR; TCRdb's copy keeps in-frame clones and lacks some. There are tens of thousands of clones in the sample; about 90% occur only once, and 3.5% to 4% lies in the top ten. A note on this clone: Its antigen is still unknown.

The germline gives CDR1 SQVTM, CDR2 ANQGSEA. J gave up 6 bases and V 7 bases, and 13 bases lay outside the gene matches. CDR3 length: 15 residues. This clonotype originated in an adult with an advanced solid tumor such as melanoma, head and neck, liver or kidney cancer. This chain joins TRBV29-1 and TRBJ2-2; 8 bases fit TRBD2. Sequenced material: CD4+ or CD8+ T cells sorted from blood, taken in a trial of the OX40 agonist ivuxolimab. The CDR3 nucleotides are TGCAGCGCCCTCACTAGCGGCTCCCGGCCCGGGGAGCTGTTTTTT. Encoded protein: CSALTSGSRPGELFF.